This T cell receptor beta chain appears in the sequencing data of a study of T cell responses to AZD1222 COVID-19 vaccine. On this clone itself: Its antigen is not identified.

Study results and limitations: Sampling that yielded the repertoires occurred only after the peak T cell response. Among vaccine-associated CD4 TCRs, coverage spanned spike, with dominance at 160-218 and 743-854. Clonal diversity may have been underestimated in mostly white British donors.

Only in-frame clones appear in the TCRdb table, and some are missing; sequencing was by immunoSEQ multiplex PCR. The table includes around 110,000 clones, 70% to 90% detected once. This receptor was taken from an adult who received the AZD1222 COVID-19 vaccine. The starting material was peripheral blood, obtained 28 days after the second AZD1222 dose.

The CDR3 spells CASNLLQGTGGNQPQHF. The CDR3 nucleotides are TGTGCCAGTAACTTATTGCAGGGGACAGGGGGAAATCAGCCCCAGCATTTT. J is TRBJ1-5 and V is TRBV19; 11 bases align to TRBD1. This CDR3 has 17 residues. Germline V gene lookup returns CDR1 LNHDA and CDR2 SQIVND (reference sequence). V lost 7 bases to trimming and J lost 4 bases; unmatched junction nucleotides: 12.